This record concerns one TCR beta chain sequence. Its target is not known. This sample stems from a study of CXCR3-negative and CXCR3-positive naive CD8 T cells. The study's findings and limits: Both naive subsets carried similar amounts of surface CD5, so TCR strength was inferred from TRB CDR3 properties. More hydrophobic TRB CDR3s were found in CXCR3-positive naive cells than in CXCR3-negative naive cells.

With UMI labels, 5' RACE was used to prepare the TRB cDNA libraries. TCRdb re-called the 5' RACE reads; every CDR3 protein appears as one record, without DNA. The ten most abundant clones cover approximately 0.67% of a sample with about 84,000 distinct CDR3 sequences. This CDR3 is built from 18 residues. Looked up from germline, CDR1 is SQVTM and CDR2 is ANQGSEA. This chain links TRBV29-1 with TRBJ2-2; TCRdb picks TRBD2, but there is no DNA to check that call. This TCR was sampled from a human donor in good health. Some clones in this sample may be carry-over from other donors' samples. Sample: naive CXCR3+ CD8+ T cells from blood. The subset denotes: CD45RO-CCR7+CD27+CD95- naive CD8+ T cells expressing CXCR3 (TNR3+). CDR3 sequence: CSVWLAGGLHRRTGELFF.